The sequence of this TCR beta chain was determined in a study of a mutant IDH1 vaccine in newly diagnosed glioma. Study in general: The initiation of vaccination occurred 4-6 weeks after radiotherapy alone, or with temozolomide cycles. Points from the study as a whole: Changes to the top peripheral T cell clonotypes appeared unrelated to pseudoprogression.

Using immunoSEQ multiplex PCR, the repertoire was profiled, and TCRdb retains in-frame clones only, with some absent. The sample lists about 60,000 clones; around 86% were seen once. Of note for this clone: Its specificity is unknown.

The time point here: week 23, last vaccination. Each dose delivered 300 ug of mutant IDH1 20-mer peptide subcutaneously with imiquimod. New IDH1-mutant, ATRX-lost WHO grade 3 or 4 astrocytomas occurred in donors. Germline-derived CDR1 and CDR2 are MNHEY and SVGAGI. This CDR3 comprises 14 residues. Trimming took 2 bases from V and 6 from J, leaving 10 bases between them. This rearrangement joins TRBV6-5 to TRBJ2-2, with a weak D call TRBD1 (5 bases). The sample in question was PBMCs, obtained from a glioma patient whose treatment included an IDH1 peptide vaccine. The clonotype was recovered from a man aged 35 to 55 with glioma. CDR3 in amino acids: CASSYQGRAGELFF. The CDR3 nucleotides are TGTGCCAGCAGTTACCAGGGCAGGGCCGGGGAGCTGTTTTTT.